One sample yielded the 26 T cell receptor beta chains listed below, sequenced in a study of T cells in Graves' hyperthyroidism and ophthalmopathy. Regions amplified from RNA transcripts were the TCR beta CDR3 regions. HTBI primers were used for first-round RT-PCR of the TCR CDR3. TCRdb ran MiXCR on the multiplex PCR reads and lists one entry per CDR3 protein. Seen here are some 300,000 distinct CDR3 sequences, roughly a fifth observed once, and the top ten hold roughly 40%. The sample consisted of blood. These receptors were obtained from a middle-aged man with Graves' ophthalmopathy.

This clonotype was counted many times. The chain joins TRBV11-2 to TRBJ1-4; TRBD1 agrees at 7 bases. Losses at the gene ends were 3 bases for V and 4 bases for J; bases not matched to a gene: 2. The CDR3 length is 14 residues. From germline, CDR1 is SGHAT and CDR2 FQNNGV. The CDR3 sequence: CASSLTGFNEKLFF. CDR3 sequence (DNA): TGTGCCAGCAGCTTGACAGGGTTTAATGAAAAACTGTTTTTT.

The chain combines TRBV13 with TRBJ2-7; 14 bases fit TRBD2. J lost 5 bases, V lost 4 bases, and 4 bases had no gene match. Germline V gene sequence: CDR1 PRHDT, CDR2 FYEKMQ (reference sequence). The CDR3 is 15 amino acids. CDR3 region: CASSSGTSGRDEQYF. The CDR3 DNA reads TGTGCCAGCAGCTCCGGGACTAGCGGGAGAGACGAGCAGTACTTC.

The table lists this clonotype with a few counts. This chain connects TRBV11-2 to TRBJ2-7; D possibly corresponds to TRBD2 (6 bases). The CDR3 is 13 residues long. Trimming took off 8 bases at V and 2 bases at J, with 13 bases between the two ends. Germline V gene sequence: CDR1 SGHAT, CDR2 FQNNGV. CDR3 protein: CASDSGLTYEQYF. The CDR3 nucleotides read TGTGCCAGCGACTCGGGACTCACCTACGAGCAGTACTTC.

There are many counts of this clonotype. The CDR3 sequence is CANSGTSGTDTQYF. DNA of the CDR3: TGTGCCAACTCGGGGACTAGCGGCACAGATACGCAGTATTTT. The chain links TRBV2 to TRBJ2-3; 10 bases match TRBD2. This CDR3 has 14 residues. The germline V gene has CDR1 SNHLY and CDR2 FYNNEI. J gave up 1 base and V 10 bases, and 5 bases lay outside the gene matches.

Ten or more counts support this clonotype. The CDR3 loop reads CASSFGGNEQFF. For the CDR3, the DNA is TGTGCCAGCAGTTTTGGGGGCAATGAGCAGTTCTTC. The chain is built from TRBV27 and TRBJ2-1; the D gene could be TRBD1 or TRBD2 (5 bases each). The CDR3 has 12 amino acids. The germline V and J ends were trimmed by 3 bases and 6 bases, with 6 bases remaining between them. Germline V gives CDR1 MNHEY, CDR2 SMNVEV (reference sequence).

This clonotype was found a few times. V usage is TRBV2 and J usage is TRBJ2-3; D not certain. This CDR3 comprises 15 residues. Deletions cut 3 bases from V and 1 base from J, with 11 bases between. From germline, CDR1 is SNHLY and CDR2 FYNNEI. This CDR3 is CASSDHGLGTDTQYF. For the CDR3, the DNA is TGTGCCAGCAGTGACCACGGCCTGGGCACAGATACGCAGTATTTT.

This clonotype was counted a few times. The chain carries TRBV20-1 and TRBJ2-7; 9 nucleotides line up with TRBD2. The CDR3 length is 15 residues. The germline V gene has CDR1 DFQATT and CDR2 SNEGSKA (reference sequence). V shed 5 bases and J 1 base; nucleotides not matched to a gene: 9. The CDR3 DNA reads as TGCAGTGCTCTATCTCTAGCGGGATATTCCTACGAGCAGTACTTC. Encoded protein: CSALSLAGYSYEQYF.

The chain couples TRBV6-2 or TRBV6-3 to TRBJ2-5; either TRBD1 or TRBD2 may supply D (5 bases each). CDR3 length: 15 amino acids. The germline CDR1 and CDR2 sequences are MNHEY and SVGEGT. V gave up 4 bases and J gave up 5 bases, with 17 bases separating them. The CDR3 protein is CASSFDGTAVETQYF. The CDR3 region has the DNA TGTGCCAGCAGTTTTGATGGGACGGCAGTGGAGACCCAGTACTTC.

This clonotype was seen repeatedly, ten times or more. V is TRBV11-2 and J is TRBJ1-6; 8 bases are a match to TRBD1. Germline trimming cut 6 bases from V and 8 bases from J; bases unmatched to any gene: 9. CDR3 length: 15 amino acids. Germline V gene lookup returns CDR1 SGHAT and CDR2 FQNNGV. For the CDR3, the DNA is TGTGCCAGCAGACGGCCGGGACAGGTGGATTCACCCCTCCACTTT. Translating gives CASRRPGQVDSPLHF.

This clonotype was seen more than once but under ten times. The chain recombines TRBV18 with TRBJ2-1; TRBD1 aligns across 10 bases. This CDR3 spans 16 amino acids. Germline values: CDR1 KGHSH, CDR2 LQKENI. J lost 9 bases, V lost 0 bases, and 8 bases had no gene match. The CDR3 DNA sequence: TGTGCCAGCTCACCACCCGGGACAGGGGAGGGAAGTGAGCAGTTCTTC. Amino acids: CASSPPGTGEGSEQFF.

The chain is built from TRBV5-1 and TRBJ2-6, with D possibly TRBD1 on 6 matching bases. Germline values: CDR1 SGHRS, CDR2 YFSETQ. The V and J ends lost 1 base and 1 base respectively, with 12 bases between them. This CDR3 comprises 17 residues. This CDR3 reads CASSLSGQRSGANVLTF. The CDR3, as DNA: TGCGCCAGCAGCTTGTCGGGACAACGTTCTGGGGCCAACGTCCTGACTTTC.

This clonotype was counted ten times or more. V gene TRBV7-2 combines with J gene TRBJ2-3; maybe TRBD2 (6 bases). Trimming took 2 bases from V and 2 from J, leaving 14 bases between them. CDR3 length: 16 residues. Per the germline V gene, CDR1 is SGHTA and CDR2 is FQGNSA. DNA of the CDR3: TGTGCCAGCAGCTTAAAGGCCGGGACTCTCACAGATACGCAGTATTTT. Translated: CASSLKAGTLTDTQYF.

This clonotype was counted ten times or more. The rearrangement links TRBV20-1 to TRBJ2-4; D is perhaps TRBD1 or TRBD2 (5 bases each). Per the germline V gene, CDR1 is DFQATT and CDR2 is SNEGSKA (reference sequence). The CDR3 length is 12 residues. The V end lost 1 base, the J end lost 9 bases, and 10 bases lay between the germline ends. The CDR3 loop reads CSARGDRGIQYF. CDR3 DNA sequence: TGCAGTGCTAGAGGGGACCGGGGCATTCAGTACTTC.

The chain uses TRBV5-1 and TRBJ2-1, with 15 bases identical to TRBD2. Trimming removed 0 bases from V and 7 bases from J; junction bases left unmatched: 5. The CDR3 consists of 17 residues. The germline V gene has CDR1 SGHRS and CDR2 YFSETQ. CDR3 sequence reads: CASSLGTGTSGRNEQFF. The CDR3 DNA reads TGCGCCAGCAGCTTGGGGACCGGGACTAGCGGGAGGAATGAGCAGTTCTTC.

The rearrangement uses TRBV15 and TRBJ2-7; 8 bases are shared with TRBD2. Germline V lookup: CDR1 LNHNV, CDR2 YYDKDF (reference sequence). The V gene end was trimmed by 5 bases and the J gene end by 2 bases; junction bases not matched to a gene: 11. This CDR3 contains 16 residues. CDR3 loop: CATSPQRAGATYEQYF. CDR3 DNA sequence: TGTGCCACCAGCCCCCAAAGAGCGGGAGCTACCTACGAGCAGTACTTC.

The chain is built from TRBV30 and TRBJ1-3, with D uncertain. With 0 bases removed from V and 2 bases from J, the gap between germline ends came to 8 bases. Germline loops: CDR1 GTSNPN, CDR2 SVGIG (reference sequence). The CDR3 is made up of 14 amino acids. The CDR3 DNA reads TGTGCCTGGAGTGTCAAGACGCCTGGAAACACCATATATTTT. This translates into CAWSVKTPGNTIYF.

The V gene is TRBV5-1, the J gene TRBJ1-2; the D is unclear. Germline CDR1 is SGHRS and CDR2 is YFSETQ. This CDR3 region has 14 residues. V was cut by 7 bases and J by 5 bases, with 18 bases left in between. CDR3 DNA sequence: TGCGCCAGCCACACGCCAACCTCTTCTTATGGCTACACCTTC. Protein: CASHTPTSSYGYTF.

This clonotype was seen a handful of times. The chain employs TRBV12-3 or TRBV12-4 and TRBJ2-7, with D perhaps matching TRBD1 (6 bases). The V end lost 6 bases, the J end lost 2 bases, and 17 bases lay between the germline ends. The CDR3 contains 15 residues. The DNA for the CDR3 is TGTGCCAGCAGCCCCTGGAGGTCAGGGGCCTACGAGCAGTACTTC. Protein product: CASSPWRSGAYEQYF.

The CDR3 sequence is CSAVRQGMNTEAFF. CDR3 coding DNA: TGCAGTGCGGTTCGACAGGGAATGAACACTGAAGCTTTCTTT. The chain links TRBV20-1 to TRBJ1-1; 7 nucleotides align to TRBD1. From germline, CDR1 is DFQATT and CDR2 SNEGSKA (reference sequence). The CDR3 spans 14 residues. V shed 6 bases, J shed 0 bases, and the junction held 7 bases outside the gene matches.

At least ten counts were recorded for this clonotype. The chain employs TRBV6-4 and TRBJ2-1; D gene ambiguous. Per the germline V gene, CDR1 is MRHNA and CDR2 is SNTAGT. V was shortened by 3 bases and J by 4 bases, with 13 bases between the two germline ends. The CDR3 contains 15 residues. The CDR3 DNA reads TGTGCCAGCAGTGATAATTCGGACGGGTACAATGAGCAGTTCTTC. Protein sequence: CASSDNSDGYNEQFF.

The CDR3 DNA is TGTGCCAGCAGCTCCGAGTTTCAAGAGACCCAGTACTTC. Translating it yields CASSSEFQETQYF. This chain links TRBV5-4 with TRBJ2-5; D uncertain. Trimming removed 3 bases at V and 2 bases at J, with 8 bases between. This CDR3 spans 13 amino acids. The germline CDR1 and CDR2 sequences are SGHNT and YYREEE (reference sequence).

V is TRBV5-6 and J is TRBJ2-7, with 8 nucleotides matching TRBD2. Looked up from germline, CDR1 is SGHDT and CDR2 is YYEEEE. The ends lost 6 bases at V and 5 bases at J; junction bases unmatched: 13. This CDR3 spans 15 amino acids. The CDR3 loop reads CASTGIGGGKDEQYF. The CDR3 DNA reads TGTGCCAGCACCGGAATCGGGGGGGGAAAAGACGAGCAGTACTTC.

The genes are TRBV6-5 and TRBJ2-1; D may be TRBD1 or TRBD2 (5 bases each). Trimming removed 2 bases from V and 8 bases from J, with 16 bases in between. From germline, CDR1 is MNHEY and CDR2 SVGAGI. The CDR3 extends over 15 amino acids. The CDR3 DNA follows: TGTGCCAGCAGTTACAGGCAGGGAGAGGGTTATGAGCAGTTCTTC. Amino acid sequence: CASSYRQGEGYEQFF.

This clonotype was recorded at least ten times. This sequence joins TRBV20-1 and TRBJ2-1; possibly TRBD1 or TRBD2 for D (7 bases each). The germline gives CDR1 DFQATT, CDR2 SNEGSKA (reference sequence). With 1 base removed from V and 3 bases from J, the gap between germline ends came to 19 bases. The CDR3 is made up of 17 amino acids. The CDR3 here is CSARAAGRGPNYNEQFF. CDR3 sequence (DNA): TGCAGTGCTAGAGCAGCAGGGAGGGGGCCCAACTACAATGAGCAGTTCTTC.

This clonotype was found many times. J is TRBJ2-1 and V is TRBV6-5; 11 bases are a match to TRBD2. Germline V gene sequence: CDR1 MNHEY, CDR2 SVGAGI. This CDR3 comprises 16 residues. The J segment lost 9 bases and the V segment lost 4 bases, leaving 11 bases of the junction unmatched. The DNA for the CDR3 is TGTGCCAGCAGTTCTAATAGCGGGAGGGCCGAGAGTGAGCAGTTCTTC. Protein product: CASSSNSGRAESEQFF.

This clonotype was observed many times. The gene calls are TRBV2 and TRBJ1-1; D remains ambiguous. Trimming removed 1 base from V and 8 bases from J, with 8 bases in between. The germline V gene has CDR1 SNHLY and CDR2 FYNNEI. This CDR3 has 12 amino acids. For the CDR3, the DNA is TGTGCCAGCAGTGAAGGGAGGAAAGAAGCTTTCTTT. Residues: CASSEGRKEAFF.